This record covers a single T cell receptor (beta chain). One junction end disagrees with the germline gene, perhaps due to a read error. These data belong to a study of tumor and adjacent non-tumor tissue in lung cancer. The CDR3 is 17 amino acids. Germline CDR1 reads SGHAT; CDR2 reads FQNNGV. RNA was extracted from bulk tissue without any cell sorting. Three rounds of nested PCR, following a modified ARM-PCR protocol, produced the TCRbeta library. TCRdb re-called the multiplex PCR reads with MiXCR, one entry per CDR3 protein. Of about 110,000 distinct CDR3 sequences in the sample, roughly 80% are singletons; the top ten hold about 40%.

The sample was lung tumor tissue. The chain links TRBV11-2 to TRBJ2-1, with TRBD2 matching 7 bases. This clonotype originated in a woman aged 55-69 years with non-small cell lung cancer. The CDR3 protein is CVSSLVYGGSSYNEQLF. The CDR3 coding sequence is TGTGTCAGCAGCTTAGTGTACGGGGGGAGCTCCTACAATGAGCAGCTCTTC.